The following is a T cell receptor beta chain sequence with its context. Other DNA sequences from this sample encode an identical CDR3 as well. This entry is derived from a study of blood T cell repertoires in COVID-19. Assay used: immunoSEQ multiplex PCR; TCRdb lists only in-frame clones, some missing. The sample lists roughly 290,000 clones, 85% occurring once. The CDR3 totals 14 residues. V was pared by 7 bases and J by 4 bases, with 8 bases of the junction left unmatched. Germline V gives CDR1 MNHEY, CDR2 SVGAGI. The chain has TRBV6-5 and TRBJ2-7; 9 bases fit TRBD2. This TCR was sampled from a woman between 45 and 65 years old with active or convalescent COVID-19. Input material: peripheral blood. The DNA of the CDR3 is TGTGCCAGCACCCGAGCGGGAGGCCCTTACGAGCAGTACTTC. Translating it yields CASTRAGGPYEQYF.